These T cell receptor beta chains were read from a single sample in a study of blood T cells in healthy people across ages. Each CDR3 protein gets one entry after TCRdb re-called the 5' RACE reads with MiXCR. The sample records about 570,000 distinct CDR3 sequences, about 25% being singletons. This sample was shared with a second study, whose subject was T cells of mothers and their children.

The specimen was blood. The receptors were sampled from a boy between 2 and 10 years old in good health. CDR3s include the opening cysteine and the closing phenylalanine or tryptophan. Fields, in order: V gene, J gene, D gene, clone size, CDR3 DNA, CDR3 protein. The D gene is left open where the match is weak. Clone size is shown for a subset of rows, as once, few, many or a class of expanded clone.

>TRBV6-5|TRBJ2-3|-|few
TGTGCCAGCAGTTACTCACCGGCGAGCACAGATACGCAGTATTTT
CASSYSPASTDTQYF
>TRBV10-3|TRBJ2-1|-|-
TGTGCCATCAGTGATACCCAGGGGAACAATGAGCAGTTCTTC
CAISDTQGNNEQFF
>TRBV6-5|TRBJ2-3|-|-
TGTGCGACGGGGGAAGATACGCAGTATTTT
CATGEDTQYF
>TRBV6-5|TRBJ2-1|TRBD2|few
TGTGCCAGCACCCCAGCGGGGGGGCCTCGAAATGAGCAGTTCTTC
CASTPAGGPRNEQFF
>TRBV3-1|TRBJ2-1|TRBD1|-
TGTGCCAGCAGCCGCGGGGACAGGCAGGAGCAGTTCTTC
CASSRGDRQEQFF
>TRBV29-1|TRBJ1-1|TRBD1|few
TGCAGCGCCCAGACAGGGCTCACTGAAGCTTTCTTT
CSAQTGLTEAFF
>TRBV29-1|TRBJ1-4|-|few
TGCAGCGTTAGGCTGCGGGGCTCTAATGAAAAACTGTTTTTT
CSVRLRGSNEKLFF
>TRBV20-1|TRBJ2-4|-|-
TGCAGCCGAAAGCCGCTCACCAAAAACATTCAGTACTTC
CSRKPLTKNIQYF
>TRBV9|TRBJ2-1|TRBD2|-
TGTGCCAGCAGCTCCTTTGAGCGGGGGTCCTACAATGAGCAGTTCTTC
CASSSFERGSYNEQFF
>TRBV10-2|TRBJ1-2|-|-
TGCGCCAGCAGTGAGTCGAACAGAAACTATGGCTACACCTTC
CASSESNRNYGYTF
>TRBV20-1|TRBJ1-4|-|few
TGCAGTGCTAGTAGTTTCACCCTAACTAATGAAAAACTGTTTTTT
CSASSFTLTNEKLFF
>TRBV12-3/TRBV12-4|TRBJ2-5|TRBD1|-
TGTGCCAGCAGTCTCGCCGACAGGGAAGAGACCCAGTACTTC
CASSLADREETQYF
>TRBV5-1|TRBJ2-1|-|-
TGCGCCAGCAGCTTGGGGGTCGTAGCGGATCGCAGAAATGAGCAGTTCTTC
CASSLGVVADRRNEQFF
>TRBV6-2/TRBV6-3|TRBJ1-1|-|-
TGTGCCAGCAGTTACGGAGGGGGAGCTTTCTTT
CASSYGGGAFF
>TRBV6-6|TRBJ2-1|TRBD1|few
TGTGCCAGCAGTTACGGGGACAGGGTCGGCAATGAGCAGTTCTTC
CASSYGDRVGNEQFF
>TRBV6-5|TRBJ2-3|TRBD2|few
TGTGCCAGCAGTTACGATCTGTGGCGGGAGGGCCTGTCGAGCACAGATACGCAGTATTTT
CASSYDLWREGLSSTDTQYF
>TRBV5-5|TRBJ2-3|-|few
TGTGCCAGCAGCTTGGGTGACGGGGAATACTTGGGCACAGATACGCAGTATTTT
CASSLGDGEYLGTDTQYF
>TRBV7-9|TRBJ2-7|-|-
TGTGCCAGCAGTACAGGGTACTCCGAGCAGTACTTC
CASSTGYSEQYF
>TRBV3-1|TRBJ2-1|-|few
TGTGCCAGCACTCCCATCCGCGGGACTTACAATGAGCAGTTCTTC
CASTPIRGTYNEQFF
>TRBV28|TRBJ2-3|-|-
TGTGCCAGCAGTCAGGCTAGCGTTTATATCGGAGATGCGCAGTATTTT
CASSQASVYIGDAQYF
>TRBV29-1|TRBJ2-6|-|few
TGCAGCGTTGGCTTCAGATCTGGGGCCAACGTCCTGACTTTC
CSVGFRSGANVLTF
>TRBV20-1|TRBJ1-4|-|-
TGCAGTGCTACAGTAACAGGTTCAACTAATGAAAAACTGTTTTTT
CSATVTGSTNEKLFF
>TRBV10-3|TRBJ2-5|-|few
TGTGCCATCAGGGCCAAACAAGAGACCCAGTACTTC
CAIRAKQETQYF
>TRBV5-5|TRBJ2-3|TRBD2|-
TGTGCCAGCAGAGACTTAGCGGGGGTTTTCGATACGCAGTATTTT
CASRDLAGVFDTQYF
>TRBV20-1|TRBJ1-3|TRBD1|-
TGCAGTGCTAGAAGATGGGACAGCCCCTCTGGAAACACCATATATTTT
CSARRWDSPSGNTIYF
>TRBV7-2|TRBJ2-2|TRBD1|few
TGTGCCAGCAGCATTTCCGGGACAGGGGAAGGAGGAACCGGGGAGCTGTTTTTT
CASSISGTGEGGTGELFF
>TRBV5-1|TRBJ2-1|TRBD1|-
TGCGCCAGCAGCTTGTATCGGGGGACAGGGGTGAATGAGCAGTTCTTC
CASSLYRGTGVNEQFF
>TRBV5-1|TRBJ1-2|-|-
TGCGCCAGCACCCGTCCGGGGGCGCCCGGCTACACCTTC
CASTRPGAPGYTF
>TRBV27|TRBJ2-5|TRBD1|few
TGTGCCAGCAGTTTAATGAGGGGGCATTTGGAGACCCAGTACTTC
CASSLMRGHLETQYF